The sequence of this T cell receptor beta chain was determined in a study of blood T cell repertoires in COVID-19. Germline V gene data show CDR1 as LGHNA and CDR2 as YNFKEQ. The V end was cut by 0 bases, the J end by 8 bases, with 11 bases between. The length of the CDR3 is 14 residues. This clone rates as medium-sized. Using immunoSEQ multiplex PCR, the repertoire was profiled, and TCRdb retains in-frame clones only, with some absent. The table shows tens of thousands of clones, with about 90% occurring only once. V gene TRBV4-2 combines with J gene TRBJ2-1, with D possibly being TRBD1 (5 bases). This TCR derives from a woman in her 30s in a cohort sampled during active COVID-19. The sequenced sample consisted of peripheral blood. The CDR3 coding sequence is TGTGCCAGCAGCCAAGAATTGGTGGGGCATGAGCAGTTCTTC. Translation gives CASSQELVGHEQFF.